The 20 T cell receptor beta chains in this list originate from one sample, sequenced in a study of graft-versus-host responses after intestinal transplantation. The antigens of these receptors remain unknown. The repertoire was sequenced with immunoSEQ multiplex PCR; TCRdb's copy has only in-frame clones and lacks some. The sample holds 96,000 or so clones, 92% seen once. This material consisted of unstimulated CD4+ T cells sorted from spleen or lymph node cells, taken before intestinal transplant. Receptor source: a human donor who received an intestinal transplant.

The chain carries TRBV2 and TRBJ2-5; 12 bases map to TRBD1. The CDR3 contains 14 residues. The ends lost 7 bases at V and 7 bases at J; junction bases unmatched: 7. Germline lookup yields CDR1 SNHLY and CDR2 FYNNEI. The CDR3 DNA is TGTGCCAGCATGACGGGACAGGGGGCTTGGACCCAGTACTTC. This sequence encodes CASMTGQGAWTQYF.

This chain joins TRBV28 and TRBJ2-3; 10 nucleotides align to TRBD2. V was clipped by 4 bases and J by 5 bases; unmatched bases: 6. The CDR3 spans 15 residues. Germline V lookup: CDR1 MDHEN, CDR2 SYDVKM. The CDR3 sequence is CASSSLAGVVDTQYF. The CDR3 DNA reads TGTGCCAGCAGTTCTCTAGCGGGAGTCGTAGATACGCAGTATTTT.

V is TRBV11-2 and J is TRBJ2-7; 10 bases align to TRBD2. The J segment lost 2 bases and the V segment lost 3 bases, leaving 7 bases of the junction unmatched. The CDR3 spans 16 residues. The germline CDR1 and CDR2 sequences are SGHAT and FQNNGV. This chain's CDR3 is CASSFSSGGATYEQYF. The DNA of the CDR3 is TGTGCCAGCAGCTTTTCCAGCGGGGGGGCAACCTACGAGCAGTACTTC.

The rearrangement joins TRBV30 to TRBJ2-3; D is uncertain. The CDR3 covers 16 residues. V lost 3 bases and J lost 2, with 18 bases in between. From germline, CDR1 is GTSNPN and CDR2 SVGIG (reference sequence). The CDR3 region is CAWSGIADTSTDTQYF. CDR3 DNA sequence: TGTGCCTGGAGCGGCATAGCCGATACCTCCACAGATACGCAGTATTTT.

V gene TRBV6-5 combines with J gene TRBJ2-7; 9 nucleotides line up with TRBD2. The CDR3 covers 15 residues. V lost 5 bases, J lost 2 bases, and 7 bases stayed unmatched. The germline V gene has CDR1 MNHEY and CDR2 SVGAGI. The DNA of the CDR3 is TGTGCCAGCAGTCCCGAAGCGGGGGGCCCCTACGAGCAGTACTTC. Protein: CASSPEAGGPYEQYF.

This chain connects TRBV6-1 to TRBJ2-2, with D maybe TRBD1 (5 bases). Germline V CDR1 and CDR2: MNHNS, SASEGT. This CDR3 region has 14 residues. Trimming shortened V by 6 bases and J by 5 bases, and 13 bases separated the two germline ends. Written as DNA, the CDR3 is TGTGCCAGCAGGATACAGGTGCAGACCGGGGAGCTGTTTTTT. It codes for CASRIQVQTGELFF.

This clone came up once. The CDR3, as DNA: TGTGCCACCAGCAGAGGCCAGGGGGCGAACACCGGGGAGCTGTTTTTT. Translating gives CATSRGQGANTGELFF. The V call is TRBV15, the J call TRBJ2-2, with TRBD1 matching over 7 bases. CDR1 and CDR2 (germline): LNHNV, YYDKDF (reference sequence). The CDR3 has 16 amino acids. Losses at the gene ends were 1 base for V and 0 bases for J; bases not matched to a gene: 2.

The J gene is TRBJ1-2, the V gene TRBV6-5; a weak D match, TRBD1 (5 bases). This CDR3 contains 14 residues. The germline CDR1 and CDR2 sequences are MNHEY and SVGAGI. The germline V and J ends were trimmed by 5 bases and 8 bases, with 18 bases remaining between them. CDR3 sequence reads: CASSAPGGSLGYTF. The CDR3 DNA reads as TGTGCCAGCAGTGCTCCCGGGGGATCCCTAGGCTACACCTTC.

The chain links TRBV29-1 to TRBJ1-4, with 9 bases that match TRBD1. Looked up from germline, CDR1 is SQVTM and CDR2 is ANQGSEA. V was pared by 5 bases and J by 8 bases, with 12 bases of the junction left unmatched. The CDR3 is 15 amino acids. The CDR3 nucleotides are TGCAGCGTTACCCGAAACAGGGGGCTAAGGGAAAAACTGTTTTTT. Its translation: CSVTRNRGLREKLFF.

V is TRBV5-1 and J is TRBJ2-1, with D perhaps matching TRBD2 (6 bases). Trimming cost V 0 bases and J 8 bases, with 18 bases left between them. Germline V CDR1 and CDR2: SGHRS, YFSETQ. The CDR3 has 16 residues. The CDR3 DNA reads TGCGCCAGCAGCTTGGCCCCTAGCGCTGCTACGTATGAGCAGTTCTTC. This codes for CASSLAPSAATYEQFF.

The V and J genes are TRBV6-6 and TRBJ1-5; no clear D. The CDR3 spans 13 residues. Trimming removed 7 bases from V and 0 bases from J, with 7 bases in between. Germline CDR1 and CDR2: MNHNY and SVGAGI (reference sequence). The CDR3 DNA reads as TGTGCCAGCAAAACGGTTAGCAATCAGCCCCAGCATTTT. Its protein product is CASKTVSNQPQHF.

In DNA, the CDR3 is TGTGCCAGCAGTGGACCTACAGGGACGTCACCCCTCCACTTT. Translation: CASSGPTGTSPLHF. The rearrangement links TRBV2 to TRBJ1-6; D possibly corresponds to TRBD1 (6 bases). V lost 4 bases and J 10 bases, leaving 14 bases between the germline ends. CDR1 is SNHLY, CDR2 FYNNEI, per germline. The CDR3 is made up of 14 amino acids.

This clone has only one observation. V gene TRBV9 combines with J gene TRBJ2-7, with 12 positions matching TRBD2. This CDR3 is built from 15 residues. Germline CDR1 SGDLS, CDR2 YYNGEE. The V segment lost 1 base and the J segment 7 bases; nucleotides outside the gene matches: 6. The CDR3 sequence is CASSVSPSGGGEQYF. Written as DNA, the CDR3 is TGTGCCAGCAGCGTAAGTCCTAGCGGGGGGGGAGAGCAGTACTTC. The full variable domain, its missing parts supplied by reference TRBV9 and TRBJ2-7, is DSGVTQTPKHLITATGQRVTLRCSPRSGDLSVYWYQQSLDQGLQFLIQYYNGEERAKGNILERFSAQQFPDLHSELNLSSLELGDSALYFCASSVSPSGGGEQYFGPGTRLTVT.

In its sample, this clone was seen once. The chain combines TRBV19 with TRBJ1-1, with TRBD1 matching 10 bases. The CDR3 loop spans 15 amino acids. The J segment lost 0 bases and the V segment lost 5 bases, leaving 3 bases of the junction unmatched. The germline V gene has CDR1 LNHDA and CDR2 SQIVND (reference sequence). Here the CDR3 reads CASSDRGRMNTEAFF. The CDR3 DNA reads as TGTGCCAGTAGTGACAGGGGGCGGATGAACACTGAAGCTTTCTTT.

This clone was recorded once. The V call is TRBV6-1, the J call TRBJ1-2; 8 bases are a match to TRBD1. The V gene end was trimmed by 8 bases and the J gene end by 7 bases; junction bases not matched to a gene: 9. This CDR3 is 13 amino acids long. Per the germline V gene, CDR1 is MNHNS and CDR2 is SASEGT. CDR3 loop: CASGGQGLFGYTF. CDR3 nucleotides: TGTGCCAGCGGCGGACAGGGTCTTTTTGGCTACACCTTC.

The chain joins TRBV11-2 to TRBJ2-5, with 8 bases lining up with TRBD1. After removal of 5 bases from V and 4 bases from J, the junction contained 3 bases not matched to a gene. This CDR3 is built from 13 residues. Germline V gene lookup returns CDR1 SGHAT and CDR2 FQNNGV. CDR3 bases: TGTGCCAGCAGCCCTGACAGGGGAGAGACCCAGTACTTC. It translates to CASSPDRGETQYF.

V and J are TRBV7-9 and TRBJ2-5, with D possibly TRBD1 on 7 matching bases. The J call could be wrong; TRBJ2-7 is a better fit for the DNA end. Germline lookup yields CDR1 SEHNR and CDR2 FQNEAQ (reference sequence). CDR3 length equals 15 residues. This CDR3 is CASSLARDSSYEQYF. CDR3 nucleotide sequence: TGTGCCAGCAGCTTAGCGCGGGACAGCTCCTACGAGCAGTACTTC.

V and J are TRBV7-9 and TRBJ1-2; D is unresolved. This CDR3 comprises 12 residues. Germline V gene data show CDR1 as SEHNR and CDR2 as FQNEAQ (reference sequence). Trimming left V 7 bases short and J 5 bases short, with 11 bases between. The DNA of the CDR3 is TGTGCCAGCATTATACAGCAGTATGGCTACACCTTC. Translation: CASIIQQYGYTF.

The chain combines TRBV7-2 with TRBJ1-4; no definite D call. The germline gives CDR1 SGHTA, CDR2 FQGNSA. The CDR3 contains 18 residues. The germline V and J ends were trimmed by 1 base and 3 bases, with 18 bases remaining between them. CDR3 bases: TGTGCCAGCAGCTTAGGTTTCCGGGAAGGCGTAGCTAATGAAAAACTGTTTTTT. This gives the protein CASSLGFREGVANEKLFF. The whole variable domain, filled in from reference TRBV7-2 and TRBJ1-4, reads GAGVSQSPSNKVTEKGKDVELRCDPISGHTALYWYRQSLGQGLEFLIYFQGNSAPDKSGLPSDRFSAERTGGSVSTLTIQRTQQEDSAVYLCASSLGFREGVANEKLFFGSGTQLSVL.

This chain connects TRBV5-1 to TRBJ2-3, with 9 bases lining up with TRBD1. Germline V gives CDR1 SGHRS, CDR2 YFSETQ. The CDR3 has 16 amino acids. V shed 8 bases and J 0 bases; nucleotides not matched to a gene: 10. The CDR3 sequence is CASRDRASLSTDTQYF. CDR3 DNA sequence: TGCGCCAGTCGGGACAGGGCATCCCTTAGCACAGATACGCAGTATTTT.